Each of the 21 T cell receptor beta chains below was sequenced from the same sample in a study of blood T cell repertoires in COVID-19. The repertoire was sequenced with immunoSEQ multiplex PCR; TCRdb's copy has only in-frame clones and lacks some. This table holds about 300,000 clones, around nine tenths found once. Sequencing was carried out using PBMCs or T cells enriched from blood (not recorded which). The receptors were gathered from a young woman who had recovered from COVID-19.

The chain combines TRBV19 with TRBJ1-6; the match to TRBD1 covers 7 bases. Germline assignment: CDR1 LNHDA and CDR2 SQIVND (reference sequence). Trimming cost V 10 bases and J 6 bases; bases outside gene matches: 6. The CDR3 runs to 13 residues. The CDR3 coding sequence is TGTGCCACCCGGGACAGAAGTAATTCACCCCTCCACTTT. This translates into CATRDRSNSPLHF.

The chain employs TRBV27 and TRBJ1-3; maybe TRBD1 (5 bases). Germline CDR1 MNHEY, CDR2 SMNVEV (reference sequence). The CDR3 is 15 amino acids. V gave up 5 bases and J gave up 2 bases, with 13 bases separating them. The CDR3 region has the DNA TGTGCCAGCAGTAAACAGGCCCTCGCTGGAAACACCATATATTTT. As protein: CASSKQALAGNTIYF.

The V gene is TRBV15, the J gene TRBJ1-2; D unresolved. Looked up from germline, CDR1 is LNHNV and CDR2 is YYDKDF (reference sequence). This CDR3 has 15 residues. Trimming took off 0 bases at V and 3 bases at J, with 11 bases between the two ends. Here the CDR3 DNA reads TGTGCCACCAGCAGAGATGGGAGAGGACACTATGGCTACACCTTC. Encoded protein: CATSRDGRGHYGYTF.

In nucleotides, the CDR3 is TGTGCCAGCAGCTTATCATTGGGAGGACAGGGGGCGCAGGGCTACACCTTC. It specifies CASSLSLGGQGAQGYTF. The chain links TRBV7-9 to TRBJ1-2, with TRBD1 identical over 11 bases. Germline values: CDR1 SEHNR, CDR2 FQNEAQ (reference sequence). V trimming: 2 bases; J trimming: 8 bases; junction bases outside the gene matches: 13. The CDR3 runs 17 residues. The full variable domain, rest sourced from reference TRBV7-9 and TRBJ1-2, is DTGVSQNPRHKITKRGQNVTFRCDPISEHNRLYWYRQTLGQGPEFLTYFQNEAQLEKSRLLSDRFSAERPKGSFSTLEIQRTEQGDSAMYLCASSLSLGGQGAQGYTFGSGTRLTVV.

The V gene is TRBV5-6, the J gene TRBJ1-1; possibly TRBD1 for D (6 bases). V was cut by 4 bases and J by 5 bases, with 15 bases left in between. Germline lookup yields CDR1 SGHDT and CDR2 YYEEEE. CDR3 size: 14 residues. The CDR3 reads CASSPRTVLTEAFF. The CDR3 DNA is TGTGCCAGCAGCCCCCGGACAGTTTTAACTGAAGCTTTCTTT.

V gene TRBV19 combines with J gene TRBJ1-5; D possibly corresponds to TRBD1 (5 bases). Trimming pared 4 bases from V and 7 bases from J, leaving 11 bases between. The CDR3 contains 13 residues. Germline CDR1 and CDR2: LNHDA and SQIVND (reference sequence). This CDR3 is CASSTTAGQPQHF. The CDR3 nucleotides read TGTGCCAGTAGTACGACAGCGGGACAGCCCCAGCATTTT.

The chain is built from TRBV3-1 (or the pseudogene TRBV3-2) and TRBJ2-3; D call uncertain. The V and J ends lost 9 bases and 0 bases respectively, with 4 bases between them. Germline lookup yields CDR1 LGHDT and CDR2 YNNKEL (reference sequence). The CDR3 is 11 amino acids. CDR3 loop: CASRSTDTQYF. CDR3 bases: TGTGCCAGTAGAAGCACAGATACGCAGTATTTT.

The V and J genes are TRBV27 and TRBJ2-7, with TRBD1 as a possible D gene (5 bases). The germline gives CDR1 MNHEY, CDR2 SMNVEV (reference sequence). This CDR3 is built from 15 residues. V lost 4 bases, J lost 1 base, and 14 bases lay in between. CDR3 coding DNA: TGTGCCAGCAGTTCCCCGAGACAGATTTCCTACGAGCAGTACTTC. Translated: CASSSPRQISYEQYF.

The chain is built from TRBV9 and TRBJ1-2; D may be TRBD1 (6 bases). This CDR3 spans 15 amino acids. Germline V gene sequence: CDR1 SGDLS, CDR2 YYNGEE. V lost 0 bases, J lost 8 bases, and 17 bases lay in between. CDR3 DNA sequence: TGTGCCAGCAGCGTAGTAGGGGGAGCGGGGCCAGGCTACACCTTC. The encoded protein is CASSVVGGAGPGYTF.

V and J are TRBV30 and TRBJ1-1, with D possibly TRBD1 on 5 matching bases. CDR1 is GTSNPN and CDR2 is SVGIG in the germline V gene (reference sequence). The CDR3 sequence is 14 residues long. Deletions cut 3 bases from V and 5 bases from J, with 16 bases between. This chain's CDR3 is CAWRGRVVGTEAFF. The CDR3, as DNA: TGTGCCTGGAGGGGCAGGGTCGTCGGGACTGAAGCTTTCTTT.

This sequence joins TRBV15 and TRBJ1-3; 7 bases are a match to TRBD1. Trimming took 0 bases from V and 0 from J; bases not matched to a gene: 11. Per the germline V gene, CDR1 is LNHNV and CDR2 is YYDKDF (reference sequence). This CDR3 spans 19 amino acids. The CDR3 DNA is TGTGCCACCAGCAGAGATATGATAAGGGGGCCTTTCTCTGGAAACACCATATATTTT. It is translated as CATSRDMIRGPFSGNTIYF.

The rearrangement links TRBV6-5 to TRBJ2-7; 8 nucleotides line up with TRBD1. Germline loops: CDR1 MNHEY, CDR2 SVGAGI. Trimming at V came to 6 bases and at J to 2 bases, leaving 9 bases not matched to a gene. This CDR3 has 15 residues. This CDR3 reads CASRAPRDRPYEQYF. CDR3 bases: TGTGCCAGCAGAGCACCCCGGGACAGGCCCTACGAGCAGTACTTC.

The V call is TRBV20-1, the J call TRBJ2-1, with D uncertain. V gave up 8 bases and J gave up 8 bases, with 10 bases separating them. This CDR3 is 10 amino acids long. The germline gives CDR1 DFQATT, CDR2 SNEGSKA (reference sequence). Written as DNA, the CDR3 is TGCAGTACCCGGCAGGATGAGCAGTTCTTC. It yields the protein CSTRQDEQFF.

V gene TRBV2 combines with J gene TRBJ2-7; tentatively, D is TRBD1 (5 bases). Looked up from germline, CDR1 is SNHLY and CDR2 is FYNNEI. Trimming removed 6 bases at V and 5 bases at J, with 14 bases between. This CDR3 comprises 13 residues. The CDR3 DNA reads as TGTGCCAGCAGCCAGGGATTTTCCAACGAGCAGTACTTC. Translated: CASSQGFSNEQYF.

The CDR3 reads CASSPQDSEAFF. The CDR3 DNA reads TGTGCCAGCAGCCCCCAGGATTCAGAAGCTTTCTTT. The J gene is TRBJ1-1, the V gene TRBV3-1 (or the pseudogene TRBV3-2); D uncertain. CDR1 and CDR2 from the germline V gene are LGHDT and YNNKEL (reference sequence). The CDR3 is made up of 12 amino acids. Trimming left V 4 bases short and J 8 bases short, with 11 bases between.

This clone was observed a handful of times. The V and J genes are TRBV30 and TRBJ1-6; D gene uncertain. CDR3 length equals 13 residues. Germline lookup yields CDR1 GTSNPN and CDR2 SVGIG (reference sequence). Trimming left V 6 bases short and J 8 bases short, with 14 bases between. CDR3 sequence: CACKSGEDSPLHF. In DNA form, the CDR3 reads TGTGCCTGCAAGTCCGGGGAGGATTCACCCCTCCACTTT.

The chain couples TRBV5-1 to TRBJ1-1; D might be TRBD1 (6 bases). CDR1 and CDR2 from the germline V gene are SGHRS and YFSETQ. V lost 4 bases to trimming and J lost 4 bases, with 17 bases between them. This CDR3 is built from 15 residues. The CDR3 here is CASSPRGGRGTEAFF. The CDR3 nucleotides read TGCGCCAGCAGCCCCCGTGGGGGCAGGGGCACTGAAGCTTTCTTT.

The J gene is TRBJ2-1, the V gene TRBV3-1 (or the pseudogene TRBV3-2); weak D call: TRBD2 (5 bases). V lost 0 bases, J lost 7 bases, and 22 bases lay in between. The CDR3 spans 18 residues. CDR1 is LGHDT and CDR2 is YNNKEL in the germline V gene (reference sequence). CDR3 sequence (DNA): TGTGCCAGCAGCCAAGAAGCGGTTCTAGGCCCCCCACCAAATGAGCAGTTCTTC. Translated, it gives CASSQEAVLGPPPNEQFF.

This clone was counted once. The V call is TRBV9, the J call TRBJ2-4; D remains ambiguous. Trimming cost V 4 bases and J 0 bases, with 5 bases left between them. CDR3 size: 13 residues. Germline values: CDR1 SGDLS, CDR2 YYNGEE. The CDR3 region has the DNA TGTGCCAGCAGCAGGAGAGCCAAAAACATTCAGTACTTC. Amino acids: CASSRRAKNIQYF.

The chain joins TRBV5-1 to TRBJ2-7; D might be TRBD1 (5 bases). Germline lookup yields CDR1 SGHRS and CDR2 YFSETQ. The V gene lost 5 bases and the J gene lost 3 bases, with 18 bases spanning the gap. CDR3 length: 15 residues. The CDR3 reads CASSSQGAGDYEQYF. DNA of the CDR3: TGCGCCAGCAGTTCTCAGGGTGCAGGCGACTACGAGCAGTACTTC.

This chain uses TRBV7-2 with TRBJ1-5; a weak D match, TRBD1 (6 bases). Deletions cut 0 bases from V and 0 bases from J, with 9 bases between. Germline V lookup: CDR1 SGHTA, CDR2 FQGNSA. The CDR3 runs to 16 residues. The chain's CDR3 is CASSLATGFSNQPQHF. In DNA, the CDR3 is TGTGCCAGCAGCTTAGCCACAGGGTTTAGCAATCAGCCCCAGCATTTT.